Below, 18 T cell receptor beta chains from the same sample are listed, as sequenced in a study of post-analysis software for immune sequencing data. Study-level points and caveats: Patients used about 5 TRBV segments, including TRBV5-6, TRBV5-1 and TRBV20-1, more often than controls.

What these receptors recognize is not known. Incorporated into the TCR beta cDNA libraries were unique molecular identifiers, which served to reduce PCR and sequencing biases. TCRdb ran MiXCR on the PCR reads and lists one entry per CDR3 protein. The sample lists about half a million distinct CDR3 sequences; approximately 31% were seen once. The sample consisted of blood. Source of these receptors: a girl aged 2-17 years with multiple sclerosis.

This clonotype has a count of ten or more. As DNA, the CDR3 is TGTGCCAGCAGCTTGTCGACAGGGCGGAACTATGGCTACACCTTC. It translates to CASSLSTGRNYGYTF. The J gene is TRBJ1-2, the V gene TRBV5-5; TRBD1 matches 7 bases. Germline trimming cut 1 base from V and 2 bases from J; bases unmatched to any gene: 5. Germline V gene data show CDR1 as SGHKS and CDR2 as YYEKEE (reference sequence). The CDR3 is made up of 15 amino acids. Full variable domain (remainder filled in from reference TRBV5-5 and TRBJ1-2): DAGVTQSPTHLIKTRGQQVTLRCSPISGHKSVSWYQQVLGQGPQFIFQYYEKEERGRGNFPDRFSARQFPNYSSELNVNALLLGDSALYLCASSLSTGRNYGYTFGSGTRLTVV.

In regard to this clonotype: This is likely a read error, given that the CDR3 carries no conserved phenylalanine or tryptophan at its end. No DNA is shown, since the ends of the CDR3 on it are uncertain; the CDR3 is the one TCRdb lists. The chain employs TRBV12-3 or TRBV12-4 and TRBJ2-3; the DNA was not used to check the table's D call, TRBD1. The CDR3 is 16 residues long, ends included. The CDR3 sequence: CASSPGRTGLGDTQYS.

V gene TRBV11-2 combines with J gene TRBJ1-1; D is perhaps TRBD1 (6 bases). Deletions cut 8 bases from V and 6 bases from J, with 19 bases between. There are 14 residues in the CDR3. The V gene's germline CDR1 is SGHAT and CDR2 FQNNGV. The DNA for the CDR3 is TGTGCCAGCTTTAAGGGGGGAGGGTCGTCTGAAGCTTTCTTT. This encodes CASFKGGGSSEAFF. Together with reference TRBV11-2 and TRBJ1-1, the CDR3 gives the full variable domain: EAGVAQSPRYKIIEKRQSVAFWCNPISGHATLYWYQQILGQGPKLLIQFQNNGVVDDSQLPKDRFSAERLKGVDSTLKIQPAKLEDSAVYLCASFKGGGSSEAFFGQGTRLTVV.

The chain joins TRBV4-1 to TRBJ2-3; the match to TRBD1 covers 7 bases. CDR3 length equals 19 residues. Germline values: CDR1 MGHRA, CDR2 YSYEKL. J was trimmed by 2 bases and V by 1 base; bases with no gene match: 15. The chain's CDR3 is CASSQVHPVDRISTDTQYF. The CDR3 DNA reads TGCGCCAGCAGCCAAGTCCACCCGGTGGACAGGATCTCCACAGATACGCAGTATTTT.

About this clonotype: The conserved phenylalanine or tryptophan normally closing the CDR3 is absent here, so this likely arose from a read error. The V gene is TRBV5-6, the J gene TRBJ1-2; TRBD1 is a possible D gene (5 bases). The germline gives CDR1 SGHDT, CDR2 YYEEEE. The CDR3 sequence is 15 residues long. V was clipped by 6 bases and J by 5 bases, with 20 bases between them. Written as DNA, the CDR3 is TGTGCCAGCATGCCGGCGGGCAGGGTGAATTATGGCTACACCTGC. The encoded protein is CASMPAGRVNYGYTC.

Ten or more counts support this clonotype. V usage is TRBV29-1 and J usage is TRBJ1-2, with 9 nucleotides matching TRBD1. Germline trimming cut 6 bases from V and 8 bases from J; bases unmatched to any gene: 13. The CDR3 is 14 residues long. The germline V gene encodes CDR1 SQVTM and CDR2 ANQGSEA. CDR3 in amino acids: CSVENRDRVWGYTF. CDR3 sequence (DNA): TGCAGCGTCGAAAACCGGGACAGGGTTTGGGGCTACACCTTC.

This rearrangement joins TRBV5-1 to TRBJ2-3; tentative D call: TRBD2 (5 bases). This CDR3 contains 15 residues. The germline V gene has CDR1 SGHRS and CDR2 YFSETQ. Trimming cost V 0 bases and J 0 bases, with 8 bases left between them. The DNA of the CDR3 is TGCGCCAGCAGCTTGGTTGGACTGAGCACAGATACGCAGTATTTT. It codes for CASSLVGLSTDTQYF.

The genes are TRBV5-1 and TRBJ1-1, with D uncertain. Per germline, CDR1 SGHRS and CDR2 YFSETQ. Between the trimmed V and J ends, which lost 2 bases and 4 bases, there was a span of 12 bases. The length of the CDR3 is 14 residues. The CDR3 sequence is CASSFGGGGTEAFF. The CDR3 region has the DNA TGCGCCAGCAGCTTTGGCGGTGGAGGCACTGAAGCTTTCTTT.

The rearrangement uses TRBV15 and TRBJ2-1; D remains ambiguous. This CDR3 is 16 amino acids long. The V and J ends lost 1 base and 0 bases respectively, with 10 bases between them. Germline CDR1 reads LNHNV; CDR2 reads YYDKDF (reference sequence). The CDR3 here is CATSRVSGISYNEQFF. In DNA form, the CDR3 reads TGTGCCACCAGCAGAGTAAGTGGGATCTCCTACAATGAGCAGTTCTTC.

The table lists this clonotype with a few counts. V and J are TRBV4-1 and TRBJ2-1; D gene uncertain. Trimming shortened V by 1 base and J by 5 bases, and 9 bases separated the two germline ends. The CDR3 covers 14 residues. Germline V gene sequence: CDR1 MGHRA, CDR2 YSYEKL. Written as DNA, the CDR3 is TGCGCCAGCAGCCAAGTAGTCACCGACAATGAGCAGTTCTTC. Its protein is CASSQVVTDNEQFF.

CDR3 bases: TGTGCCAGCAGCTTAGGCGGGGGTGATTACGAGCAGTACTTC. Its translation is CASSLGGGDYEQYF. The V and J genes are TRBV13 and TRBJ2-7; D is perhaps TRBD2 (6 bases). Trimming shortened V by 0 bases and J by 4 bases, and 10 bases separated the two germline ends. The germline CDR1 and CDR2 sequences are PRHDT and FYEKMQ (reference sequence). The CDR3 is 14 amino acids. The full variable domain, in which reference TRBV13 and TRBJ2-7 provide the parts outside the CDR3, is AAGVIQSPRHLIKEKRETATLKCYPIPRHDTVYWYQQGPGQDPQFLISFYEKMQSDKGSIPDRFSAQQFSDYHSELNMSSLELGDSALYFCASSLGGGDYEQYFGPGTRLTVT.

The chain employs TRBV6-6 and TRBJ1-5; unclear D gene. CDR1 is MNHNY and CDR2 is SVGAGI in the germline V gene (reference sequence). The germline V and J ends were trimmed by 0 bases and 6 bases, with 12 bases remaining between them. The CDR3 runs to 15 residues. CDR3: CASSYSEGASQPQHF. The CDR3 nucleotides are TGTGCCAGCAGTTACTCGGAGGGCGCCTCTCAGCCCCAGCATTTT.

This chain connects TRBV20-1 to TRBJ2-7, with unresolved D. TRBJ2-5 explains the end of the DNA better; the J call may be wrong. This CDR3 has 12 residues. Germline V gene data show CDR1 as DFQATT and CDR2 as SNEGSKA (reference sequence). The CDR3 nucleotides read TGCAGTGCTAGACAGACCTCGAAGACCCAGTACTTC. Amino acids: CSARQTSKTQYF.

This chain joins TRBV5-1 and TRBJ1-5; no definite D call. V lost 2 bases and J lost 6, with 6 bases in between. Germline CDR1 and CDR2: SGHRS and YFSETQ. The CDR3 sequence is 12 residues long. For the CDR3, the DNA is TGCGCCAGCAGCTTTGACGGTCAGCCCCAGCATTTT. Its protein product is CASSFDGQPQHF. Supplemented by reference TRBV5-1 and TRBJ1-5, the full variable domain reads KAGVTQTPRYLIKTRGQQVTLSCSPISGHRSVSWYQQTPGQGLQFLFEYFSETQRNKGNFPGRFSGRQFSNSRSEMNVSTLELGDSALYLCASSFDGQPQHFGDGTRLSIL.

This chain links TRBV5-5 with TRBJ1-6, with D hard to call. CDR1 and CDR2 (germline): SGHKS, YYEKEE (reference sequence). CDR3 length: 15 amino acids. Trimming removed 1 base at V and 6 bases at J, with 11 bases between. The CDR3 bases are TGTGCCAGCAGCTTGTGGCCTCCGGTTAATTCACCCCTCCACTTT. This sequence encodes CASSLWPPVNSPLHF.

The chain couples TRBV29-1 to TRBJ1-2; a possible D gene is TRBD1 (5 bases). CDR3 length equals 14 residues. V was trimmed by 5 bases and J by 4 bases, leaving 17 bases between them. The germline CDR1 and CDR2 sequences are SQVTM and ANQGSEA. CDR3 sequence reads: CSVSTRQGGYGYTF. CDR3 DNA sequence: TGCAGCGTTTCCACCCGCCAGGGAGGCTATGGCTACACCTTC.

The J gene is TRBJ2-4, the V gene TRBV7-8; TRBD1 aligns across 8 bases. J was trimmed by 1 base and V by 1 base; bases with no gene match: 9. CDR1 and CDR2 (germline): SGHVS, FQNEAQ. This CDR3 has 18 residues. The CDR3, as DNA: TGTGCCAGCAGCTTAGGAGCAGGGGGCGCTTGGGCCAAAAACATTCAGTACTTC. Residues: CASSLGAGGAWAKNIQYF.

This clonotype has just a few counts. This chain uses TRBV6-2 or TRBV6-3 with TRBJ2-7; 8 bases are a match to TRBD1. Germline assignment: CDR1 MNHEY and CDR2 SVGEGT. J lost 2 bases, V lost 5 bases, and 11 bases had no gene match. CDR3 length equals 16 residues. The CDR3 spells CASSRPRQGIAYEQYF. CDR3 sequence (DNA): TGTGCCAGCAGTCGCCCCAGACAGGGGATTGCCTACGAGCAGTACTTC.